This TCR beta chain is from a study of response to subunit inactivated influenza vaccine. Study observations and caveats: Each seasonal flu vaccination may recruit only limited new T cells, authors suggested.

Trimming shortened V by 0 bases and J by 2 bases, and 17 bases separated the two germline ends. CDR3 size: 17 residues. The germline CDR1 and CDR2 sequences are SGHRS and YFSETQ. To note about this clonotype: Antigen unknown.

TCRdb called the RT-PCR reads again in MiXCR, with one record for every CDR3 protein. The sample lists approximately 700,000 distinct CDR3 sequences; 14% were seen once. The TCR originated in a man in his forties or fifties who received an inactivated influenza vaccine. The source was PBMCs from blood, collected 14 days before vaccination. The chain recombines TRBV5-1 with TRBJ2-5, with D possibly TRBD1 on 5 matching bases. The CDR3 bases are TGCGCCAGCAGCTTGGCCCCTGGACGGTCAGGGCAAGAGACCCAGTACTTC. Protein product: CASSLAPGRSGQETQYF.